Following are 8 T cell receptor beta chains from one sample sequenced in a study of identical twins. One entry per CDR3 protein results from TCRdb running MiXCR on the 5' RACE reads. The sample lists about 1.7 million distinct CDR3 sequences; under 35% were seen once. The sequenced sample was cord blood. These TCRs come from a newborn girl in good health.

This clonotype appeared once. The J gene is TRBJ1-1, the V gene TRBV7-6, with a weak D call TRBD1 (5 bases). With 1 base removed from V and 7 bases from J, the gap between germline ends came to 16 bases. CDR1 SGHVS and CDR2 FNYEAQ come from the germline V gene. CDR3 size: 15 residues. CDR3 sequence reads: CASSLGTGGESEAFF. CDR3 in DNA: TGTGCCAGCAGCTTAGGGACGGGGGGGGAGAGTGAAGCTTTCTTT.

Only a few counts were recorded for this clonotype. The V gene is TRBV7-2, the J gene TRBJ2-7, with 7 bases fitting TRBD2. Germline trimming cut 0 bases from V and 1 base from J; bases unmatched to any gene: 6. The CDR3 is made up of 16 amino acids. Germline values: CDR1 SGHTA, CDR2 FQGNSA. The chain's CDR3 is CASSLAGGSTSYEQYF. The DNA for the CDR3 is TGTGCCAGCAGCTTAGCGGGCGGGAGCACATCCTACGAGCAGTACTTC.

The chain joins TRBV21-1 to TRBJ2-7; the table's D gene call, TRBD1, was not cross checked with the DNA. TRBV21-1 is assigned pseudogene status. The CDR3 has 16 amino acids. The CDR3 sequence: CASKQRGDSRSYEQYF. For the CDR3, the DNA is TGTGCCAGCAAACAAAGGGGGGACAGTAGGTCCTACGAGCAGTACTTC.

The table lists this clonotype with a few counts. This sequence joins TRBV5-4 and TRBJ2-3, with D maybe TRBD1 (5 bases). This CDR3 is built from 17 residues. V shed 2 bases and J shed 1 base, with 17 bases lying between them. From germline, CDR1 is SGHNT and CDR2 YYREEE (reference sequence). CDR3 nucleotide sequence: TGTGCCAGCAGCTTTGATAGGACACTCCACGGCACAGATACGCAGTATTTT. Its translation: CASSFDRTLHGTDTQYF.

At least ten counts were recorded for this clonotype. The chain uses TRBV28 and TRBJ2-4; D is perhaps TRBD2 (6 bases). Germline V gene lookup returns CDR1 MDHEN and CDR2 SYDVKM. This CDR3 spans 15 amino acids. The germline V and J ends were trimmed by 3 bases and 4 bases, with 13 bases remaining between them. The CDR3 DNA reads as TGTGCCAGCAGTTTGAGAGTAGCGGCTAAAAACATTCAGTACTTC. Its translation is CASSLRVAAKNIQYF.

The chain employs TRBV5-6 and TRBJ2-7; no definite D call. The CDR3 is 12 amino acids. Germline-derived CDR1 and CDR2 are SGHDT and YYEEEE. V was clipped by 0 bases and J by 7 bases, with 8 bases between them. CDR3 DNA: TGTGCCAGCAGCTTGGACCCTGGGGAGCAGTACTTC. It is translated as CASSLDPGEQYF.

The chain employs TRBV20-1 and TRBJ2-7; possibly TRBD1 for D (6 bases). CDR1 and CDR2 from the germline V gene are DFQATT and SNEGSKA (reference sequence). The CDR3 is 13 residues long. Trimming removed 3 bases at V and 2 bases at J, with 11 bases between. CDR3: CSASINRAYEQYF. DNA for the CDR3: TGCAGTGCTAGTATTAACAGGGCCTACGAGCAGTACTTC.

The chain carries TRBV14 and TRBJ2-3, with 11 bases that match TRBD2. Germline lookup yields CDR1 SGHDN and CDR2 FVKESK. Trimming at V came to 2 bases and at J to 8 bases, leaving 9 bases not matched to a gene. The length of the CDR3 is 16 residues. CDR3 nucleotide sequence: TGTGCCAGCAGCCAATATAAAGTGGGACTAGCGGTTACGCAGTATTTT. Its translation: CASSQYKVGLAVTQYF.